This TCR beta chain derives from a study of human T cells and chemical hapten exposure (dated by TCRdb to the early 2020s). For context, the study as a whole: For sensitization, 2% DPC in acetone was applied to an approximately 2 cm by approximately 2 cm area of upper inner arm skin. Throughout the approximately 25-week study period, patients were also given weekly therapeutic DPC doses on the scalp. Alopecia areata with under or over 50% scalp involvement, alopecia totalis and alopecia universalis were represented in the patient cohort, which was mostly female. About 30 alopecia patients provided blood for TCR sequencing at one to four time points (pre-sensitization, 2, 6 and 24 weeks). Patient blood was sampled pre-sensitization (week 0) and at 2, 6 and about 24 weeks after DPC sensitization. Patch tests used Finn chambers with 0.01% DPC on the upper back, scored after 6 days by International Contact Dermatitis Research Group standards. Libraries were combined into a pool for sequencing, and differences in TCR yield between samples came mainly from small differences in library volumes within the pool. Peripheral blood TCR repertoire changes were tracked in vivo in alopecia patients during primary and secondary sensitization to the hapten diphenylcyclopropenone (DPC).

CDR1 is given as SGHDT and CDR2 as YYEEEE, both from the germline V gene. Trimmed from V: 2 bases; trimmed from J: 7 bases; junction bases lacking a gene match: 7. Including the terminal cysteine and phenylalanine, the CDR3 comprises 14 residues. The read is trimmed to its CDR3 DNA, 42 bases read in frame from base 1. The library came from RACE. The listed sequencing device is NextSeq 500. Library preparation attached unique molecular identifiers to individual cDNA molecules for quantitative, reproducible TCR counting. From each blood RNA sample, both TCR alpha and TCR beta chains were sequenced. On the study's bioinformatics: The median number of TCRs per sample was approximately 96,000, ranging from roughly 23,224 to 690,600. V, J and CDR3 annotation of the TCR reads was performed with the Decombinator software suite. For the PS versus PT1 abundance plots, all samples were subsampled to the same number of TCRs (28,000). Expanded TCRs were defined as absent before sensitization and observed at least eight times at the 2-week time point. TCRdb applied fastp at Q25 and MiXCR to the public reads, then kept only in-frame beta chains. Identical CDR3 proteins give one entry, which carries the most common genes and DNA. TCRdb, not the original authors, processed these V and J calls. The sample table contains around 350,000 distinct CDR3 sequences; only one count was recorded for around 5.5% of them. More than 8% of the sample goes to the ten largest clones.

The time point label, as the study defines it: pre-sensitization, week 0. The treatment or condition label for this specimen denotes: therapeutic diphenylcyclopropenone sensitization with weekly scalp DPC. Blood at each patch-test visit was drawn before the patch test was applied. Patients were eligible if aged 18 to 70, diagnosed with alopecia and judged suitable for DPC therapy, and pregnant patients were excluded. Total RNA was extracted from unfractionated whole blood that had been collected in Tempus Blood RNA tubes. Points on this clonotype: Its recognized antigen is unknown. The sample holds no much larger clone one base away, and base qualities are not on file.

What the authors observed across the whole study: Expanded TCRs formed significantly more large CDR3 similarity clusters than pre-sensitization or healthy control sets, consistent with antigen-driven responses. Because every patient had alopecia, a presumed autoimmune disease, the patients' immune response might differ from that of healthy individuals. After repeated subsampling, the strength of the expansion versus patch-test correlation and the threshold at which it became significant changed. DPC sensitization did not change how many TCRs were above 1 in 1000 frequency, and no evidence was found of alterations in global repertoire structure. A positive correlation was found between the number of PT1 expanded TCRs and patch test score, with significance reached at thresholds 8, 16 and 32 but not 4.

The receptor comes from a woman between 18 and 29 years old with alopecia areata. Some clones in this sample may be carry-over from other donors' samples. The specimen comprised whole blood, sampled in connection with sensitization to the hapten diphenylcyclopropenone (DPC). The chain uses TRBV5-6 and TRBJ1-2; 8 central bases correspond to TRBD1. The sequence in DNA is TGTGCCAGCAGCTTCCAGACAGGGGCGGGTGGCTACACCTTC. The resulting protein is CASSFQTGAGGYTF.